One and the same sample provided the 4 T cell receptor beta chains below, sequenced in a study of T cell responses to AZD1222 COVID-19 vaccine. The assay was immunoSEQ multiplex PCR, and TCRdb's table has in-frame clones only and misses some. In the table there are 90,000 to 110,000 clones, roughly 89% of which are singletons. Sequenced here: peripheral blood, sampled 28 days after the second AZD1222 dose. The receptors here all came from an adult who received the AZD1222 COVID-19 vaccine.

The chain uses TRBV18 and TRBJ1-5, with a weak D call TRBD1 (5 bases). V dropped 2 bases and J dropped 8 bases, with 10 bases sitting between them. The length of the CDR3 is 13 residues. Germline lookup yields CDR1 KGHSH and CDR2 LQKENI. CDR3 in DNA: TGTGCCAGCTCACCAGGGGTGGGGGAGCCCCAGCATTTT. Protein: CASSPGVGEPQHF.

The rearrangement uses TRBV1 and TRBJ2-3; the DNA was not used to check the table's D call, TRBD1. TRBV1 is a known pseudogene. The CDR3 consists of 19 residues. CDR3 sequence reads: CTSSHLPGTRHFAGDTQYF. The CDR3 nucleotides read TGCACCAGCAGCCACCTTCCCGGGACACGACACTTTGCTGGAGATACGCAGTATTTT.

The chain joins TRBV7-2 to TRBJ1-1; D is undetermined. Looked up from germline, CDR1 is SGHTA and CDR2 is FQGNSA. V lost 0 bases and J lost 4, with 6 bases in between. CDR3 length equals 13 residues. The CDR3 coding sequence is TGTGCCAGCAGCTTAGCGTTGGCCACTGAAGCTTTCTTT. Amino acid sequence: CASSLALATEAFF. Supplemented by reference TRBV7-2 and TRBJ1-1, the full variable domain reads GAGVSQSPSNKVTEKGKDVELRCDPISGHTALYWYRQSLGQGLEFLIYFQGNSAPDKSGLPSDRFSAERTGGSVSTLTIQRTQQEDSAVYLCASSLALATEAFFGQGTRLTVV.

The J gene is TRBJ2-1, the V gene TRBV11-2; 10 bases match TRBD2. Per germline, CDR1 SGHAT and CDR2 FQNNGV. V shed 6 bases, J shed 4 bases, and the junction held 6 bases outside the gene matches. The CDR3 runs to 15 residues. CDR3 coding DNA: TGTGCCAGCAGGCCACTAGCGGGATCTTACAATGAGCAGTTCTTC. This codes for CASRPLAGSYNEQFF.